This is a list of T cell receptor beta chains from one sample in a study of PD-1 blockade in mismatch repair-deficient tumors. TCRdb's copy holds only in-frame clones and misses some; the assay was immunoSEQ multiplex PCR. The repertoire consists of 50,000 or so clones, with over 70% occurring once and the leading ten covering 7% to 8.5%. This material consisted of peripheral blood, taken less than 21 weeks after starting pembrolizumab. These receptors were collected from an adult with mismatch repair-deficient cancer. Each CDR3 is given without its conserved first and last residue. A D gene is named only where the DNA matches it firmly.

TRBJ2-7 | TRBD1 | TRBV9 | 12 | ASSPPDRVYEQY
TRBJ1-2 | TRBD1 | TRBV11-3 | 13 | ASSLGQGGYYGYT
TRBJ2-3 | - | TRBV10-1 | 14 | ACRIREASRGDTQY
TRBJ1-2 | - | TRBV13 | 12 | ASSDGTQLYGYT
TRBJ2-7 | TRBD1 | TRBV11-2 | 13 | ASSLVARGPDEQY
TRBJ2-1 | - | TRBV20-1 | 9 | SARSGIEQF
TRBJ1-3 | - | TRBV18 | 15 | ASSPGRGPQTGNTIY
TRBJ1-2 | - | TRBV11-2 | 13 | ASSSTGLSDYGYT
TRBJ1-1 | - | TRBV19 | 9 | ASYRNTEAF
TRBJ2-1 | - | TRBV7-9 | 11 | ASSPDIYNEQF
TRBJ1-1 | - | TRBV6-6 | 11 | ASSWGADGEAF
TRBJ2-7 | TRBD2 | TRBV9 | 13 | ASSATSEILREQY
TRBJ1-1 | TRBD1 | TRBV5-1 | 13 | ASRGTGGPGVGVF
TRBJ2-7 | TRBD2 | TRBV6-5 | 14 | ASSSPGGGRSYEQY
TRBJ2-7 | - | TRBV18 | 12 | ASSLTELVSEQY
TRBJ2-5 | - | TRBV2 | 11 | ASSEGVHETQY
TRBJ1-5 | - | TRBV11-3 | 13 | ASSLKGYYNQPQH
TRBJ1-1 | - | TRBV19 | 12 | ASSIGEPGTEAF
TRBJ2-1 | - | TRBV7-6 | 12 | ASSSTRQGYEQF
TRBJ2-7 | TRBD1 | TRBV14 | 11 | ASSFSGGIEQY
TRBJ2-1 | - | TRBV7-3 | 12 | ASSGTGYYNEQF
TRBJ2-1 | TRBD2 | TRBV9 | 14 | ASSPSVGGSDNEQF
TRBJ2-3 | TRBD2 | TRBV7-2 | 12 | ASSLTSGAKVQY
TRBJ1-5 | - | TRBV19 | 13 | ASEPRGPSNQPQH
TRBJ2-7 | TRBD2 | TRBV7-6 | 11 | ASGGGPSYEQY
TRBJ1-2 | - | TRBV6-6 | 11 | ASSAGRMVGYT